This entry lists 24 T cell receptor beta chains sequenced from one sample in a study of PD-1 blockade in classical Hodgkin lymphoma. Profiled with immunoSEQ multiplex PCR; TCRdb holds only in-frame clones, not every one. Among about 94,000 clones listed, approximately 92% were seen once. All the patients suffered relapse after autologous stem cell transplantation, and brentuximab vedotin exposure differed. Sequenced here: peripheral blood mononuclear cells (PBMCs), sampled before the second cycle of nivolumab. The source is a human donor with classical Hodgkin lymphoma.

The rearrangement joins TRBV7-9 to TRBJ2-2; no clear D gene. The CDR3 length is 13 residues. From germline, CDR1 is SEHNR and CDR2 FQNEAQ (reference sequence). Trimming took off 2 bases at V and 6 bases at J, with 7 bases between the two ends. Here the CDR3 reads CASSLSAPGELFF. The CDR3 DNA is TGTGCCAGCAGCTTAAGCGCCCCCGGGGAGCTGTTTTTT.

A word on this clone: The same CDR3 is also encoded by other DNA sequences in this sample. The CDR3 is CASSLVAGGTDTQYF. CDR3 nucleotides: TGCGCCAGCAGCTTGGTAGCGGGAGGAACAGATACGCAGTATTTT. This sequence joins TRBV5-1 and TRBJ2-3, with 10 bases that match TRBD2. V shed 0 bases, J shed 3 bases, and the junction held 1 base outside the gene matches. CDR3 size: 15 residues. The germline V gene has CDR1 SGHRS and CDR2 YFSETQ.

This clone has only a few counts. This chain uses TRBV5-1 with TRBJ1-1; TRBD1 might be the D (6 bases). Trimming shortened V by 4 bases and J by 6 bases, and 19 bases separated the two germline ends. CDR3 length equals 15 residues. CDR1 is SGHRS, CDR2 YFSETQ, per germline. The CDR3 sequence: CASSRTVGGTSEAFF. CDR3 bases: TGCGCCAGCAGCAGGACAGTGGGTGGGACGTCTGAAGCTTTCTTT.

This clone was detected once. This chain uses TRBV6-5 with TRBJ2-1; D call uncertain. This CDR3 is built from 15 residues. In germline, CDR1 is MNHEY, CDR2 SVGAGI. With 2 bases removed from V and 3 bases from J, the gap between germline ends came to 11 bases. Here the CDR3 reads CASSYSFLGYNEQFF. CDR3 coding DNA: TGTGCCAGCAGTTACAGTTTTTTGGGCTACAATGAGCAGTTCTTC.

The chain couples TRBV15 to TRBJ2-7; 8 nucleotides line up with TRBD2. The ends lost 3 bases at V and 6 bases at J; junction bases unmatched: 7. This CDR3 has 14 residues. In germline, CDR1 is LNHNV, CDR2 YYDKDF (reference sequence). The CDR3 is CATSSSSGILEQYF. CDR3 DNA sequence: TGTGCCACCAGCAGTAGTAGCGGGATACTCGAGCAGTACTTC.

This chain links TRBV7-6 with TRBJ2-2, with D perhaps matching TRBD2 (6 bases). Germline loops: CDR1 SGHVS, CDR2 FNYEAQ. The CDR3 runs to 15 residues. The ends were cut back, 7 bases at V and 6 bases at J, with 18 bases in the middle. CDR3 DNA: TGTGCCAGCAACCTCCTCCTAGCGACTCCCGGGGAGCTGTTTTTT. Its protein product is CASNLLLATPGELFF.

V and J are TRBV15 and TRBJ2-5, with 13 bases that match TRBD2. The CDR3 has 18 amino acids. The V gene's germline CDR1 is LNHNV and CDR2 YYDKDF (reference sequence). Germline trimming cut 1 base from V and 5 bases from J; bases unmatched to any gene: 10. Here the CDR3 reads CATSRGVGLAGAGETQYF. CDR3 coding DNA: TGTGCCACCAGCAGAGGGGTAGGACTAGCGGGAGCGGGGGAGACCCAGTACTTC.

This clone was observed a handful of times. The rearrangement links TRBV15 to TRBJ2-3; 7 nucleotides match TRBD2. CDR1 LNHNV and CDR2 YYDKDF come from the germline V gene (reference sequence). The CDR3 runs to 16 residues. Trimming cost V 5 bases and J 6 bases; bases outside gene matches: 14. CDR3 sequence reads: CATSPWGGGPSDTQYF. CDR3 nucleotide sequence: TGTGCCACCAGCCCCTGGGGGGGAGGGCCCTCGGATACGCAGTATTTT.

The chain joins TRBV7-6 to TRBJ1-6; perhaps TRBD1 as D (5 bases). CDR3 length equals 16 residues. The germline gives CDR1 SGHVS, CDR2 FNYEAQ. Trimming pared 3 bases from V and 6 bases from J, leaving 15 bases between. CDR3 nucleotides: TGTGCCAGCAGCTTCCGGGTAAGGGGTGGTAATTCACCCCTCCACTTT. It translates to CASSFRVRGGNSPLHF.

This sequence joins TRBV4-1 and TRBJ1-1; D is unresolved. CDR1 and CDR2 from the germline V gene are MGHRA and YSYEKL. V lost 0 bases to trimming and J lost 6 bases, with 14 bases between them. There are 15 residues in the CDR3. The chain's CDR3 is CASSQDPGREAEAFF. The CDR3 region has the DNA TGCGCCAGCAGCCAAGATCCGGGGAGGGAAGCTGAAGCTTTCTTT.

This clone was recorded once. J is TRBJ1-5 and V is TRBV28, with D possibly matching TRBD1 (5 bases). Trimming left V 1 base short and J 7 bases short, with 14 bases between. Per the germline V gene, CDR1 is MDHEN and CDR2 is SYDVKM. The CDR3 extends over 15 amino acids. DNA of the CDR3: TGTGCCAGCAGTTTATCGGGTATTGGGGACCAGCCCCAGCATTTT. This codes for CASSLSGIGDQPQHF.

The chain recombines TRBV11-2 with TRBJ2-3; 7 bases align to TRBD1. The CDR3 is 17 residues long. CDR1 is SGHAT and CDR2 is FQNNGV in the germline V gene. V trimming: 4 bases; J trimming: 0 bases; junction bases outside the gene matches: 10. The CDR3 DNA reads TGTGCCAGCAGCTCGACTACAGGGGCATCTAGCACAGATACGCAGTATTTT. Translating gives CASSSTTGASSTDTQYF.

The rearrangement links TRBV19 to TRBJ2-1; tentatively, D is TRBD1 (6 bases). V lost 7 bases to trimming and J lost 6 bases, with 13 bases between them. CDR1 LNHDA and CDR2 SQIVND come from the germline V gene (reference sequence). There are 13 residues in the CDR3. The CDR3 loop is CASTPRQANEQFF. For the CDR3, the DNA is TGTGCCAGTACCCCAAGACAGGCCAATGAGCAGTTCTTC. Supplemented by reference TRBV19 and TRBJ2-1, the full variable domain reads DGGITQSPKYLFRKEGQNVTLSCEQNLNHDAMYWYRQDPGQGLRLIYYSQIVNDFQKGDIAEGYSVSREKKESFPLTVTSAQKNPTAFYLCASTPRQANEQFFGPGTRLTVL.

The chain carries TRBV21-1 and TRBJ2-1; the table's D call TRBD2 went unverified against the DNA. TRBV21-1 is a documented pseudogene. The CDR3 spans 18 residues. CDR3 protein: CASSKDGVRRLADNEQFF. The CDR3 DNA reads TGTGCCAGCAGCAAAGATGGGGTACGGAGACTAGCGGACAATGAGCAGTTCTTC.

The CDR3, as DNA: TGCGCCAGCAGCGCCGACAGGGCCCGACTGACCTACGAGCAGTACTTC. It specifies CASSADRARLTYEQYF. The chain uses TRBV5-1 and TRBJ2-7; TRBD1 matches 7 bases. The CDR3 runs to 16 residues. The germline V gene encodes CDR1 SGHRS and CDR2 YFSETQ. V lost 4 bases, J lost 2 bases, and 12 bases stayed unmatched.

This sequence joins TRBV6-1 and TRBJ1-2, with D possibly TRBD1 on 5 matching bases. The CDR3 covers 15 residues. Germline V gene data show CDR1 as MNHNS and CDR2 as SASEGT. Between the trimmed V and J ends, which lost 0 bases and 8 bases, there was a span of 16 bases. In nucleotides, the CDR3 is TGTGCCAGCAGTGAAGCTTCCCGACAGTTCGCAGGCTACACCTTC. Residues: CASSEASRQFAGYTF.

The rearrangement uses TRBV9 and TRBJ2-3; D is unclear. Germline V gene data show CDR1 as SGDLS and CDR2 as YYNGEE. This CDR3 has 12 amino acids. Trimming cost V 3 bases and J 2 bases, with 4 bases left between them. CDR3 coding DNA: TGTGCCAGCAGCGCCATCACAGATACGCAGTATTTT. This encodes CASSAITDTQYF. Full variable domain (missing parts from reference TRBV9 and TRBJ2-3): DSGVTQTPKHLITATGQRVTLRCSPRSGDLSVYWYQQSLDQGLQFLIQYYNGEERAKGNILERFSAQQFPDLHSELNLSSLELGDSALYFCASSAITDTQYFGPGTRLTVL.

The rearrangement uses TRBV28 and TRBJ1-5; TRBD1 aligns across 7 bases. CDR1 is MDHEN, CDR2 SYDVKM, per germline. Trimming removed 2 bases from V and 4 bases from J; junction bases left unmatched: 11. The CDR3 sequence is 17 residues long. Here the CDR3 reads CASSLNPYRGWNQPQHF. CDR3 nucleotide sequence: TGTGCCAGCAGTTTAAACCCCTACAGGGGATGGAATCAGCCCCAGCATTTT.

The rearrangement uses TRBV11-2 and TRBJ1-1; no firm D call. With 3 bases removed from V and 1 base from J, the gap between germline ends came to 9 bases. CDR3 length: 14 amino acids. Germline V CDR1 and CDR2: SGHAT, FQNNGV. The CDR3 spells CASSFLRENTEAFF. As DNA, the CDR3 is TGTGCCAGCAGCTTTCTACGGGAGAACACTGAAGCTTTCTTT.

The rearrangement uses TRBV19 and TRBJ1-1, with TRBD1 matching 7 bases. With 10 bases clipped from V and 10 bases from J, the junction kept 15 bases outside the gene matches. From germline, CDR1 is LNHDA and CDR2 SQIVND (reference sequence). The CDR3 has 13 amino acids. CDR3 loop: CATRTGQAGGAFF. The CDR3 DNA reads as TGTGCCACCAGGACAGGACAAGCCGGGGGAGCTTTCTTT.

The V gene is TRBV9, the J gene TRBJ2-4; 11 bases are shared with TRBD1. V shed 4 bases and J 8 bases; nucleotides not matched to a gene: 8. This CDR3 region has 15 residues. Looked up from germline, CDR1 is SGDLS and CDR2 is YYNGEE. The CDR3 DNA reads as TGTGCCAGCAGCCCGGGACAGGGGGGTTGGGACATTCAGTACTTC. Translated: CASSPGQGGWDIQYF.

The rearrangement joins TRBV5-1 to TRBJ1-1; the match to TRBD1 covers 8 bases. This CDR3 region has 13 residues. The ends lost 4 bases at V and 8 bases at J; junction bases unmatched: 7. The germline gives CDR1 SGHRS, CDR2 YFSETQ. Written as DNA, the CDR3 is TGCGCCAGCAGCAGGGACAGGCGCAAAGAAGCTTTCTTT. Its translation: CASSRDRRKEAFF. The full variable domain, its missing parts supplied by reference TRBV5-1 and TRBJ1-1, is KAGVTQTPRYLIKTRGQQVTLSCSPISGHRSVSWYQQTPGQGLQFLFEYFSETQRNKGNFPGRFSGRQFSNSRSEMNVSTLELGDSALYLCASSRDRRKEAFFGQGTRLTVV.

V gene TRBV5-4 combines with J gene TRBJ1-4, with unresolved D. Trimming removed 0 bases at V and 0 bases at J, with 9 bases between. The germline V gene has CDR1 SGHNT and CDR2 YYREEE (reference sequence). The CDR3 extends over 16 amino acids. DNA for the CDR3: TGTGCCAGCAGCTTGGGTTCGGTGGCAACTAATGAAAAACTGTTTTTT. Encoded protein: CASSLGSVATNEKLFF. Using reference TRBV5-4 and TRBJ1-4 for the parts outside the CDR3, the full variable domain is ETGVTQSPTHLIKTRGQQVTLRCSSQSGHNTVSWYQQALGQGPQFIFQYYREEENGRGNFPPRFSGLQFPNYSSELNVNALELDDSALYLCASSLGSVATNEKLFFGSGTQLSVL.

V usage is TRBV6-1 and J usage is TRBJ1-1; D perhaps matches TRBD1 (6 bases). CDR1 is MNHNS, CDR2 SASEGT, per germline. This CDR3 contains 15 residues. Trimming took off 2 bases at V and 8 bases at J, with 18 bases between the two ends. The CDR3 nucleotides read TGTGCCAGCAGTGAATGGTGGGGGGGGACAATAGAAGCTTTCTTT. Residues: CASSEWWGGTIEAFF.